This entry features one T cell receptor (beta chain) sequence. Per germline, CDR1 SGHKS and CDR2 YYEKEE (reference sequence). This CDR3 comprises 16 residues. The ends were cut back, 1 base at V and 1 base at J, with 12 bases in the middle. These data originate in a study of T cell changes during pregnancy in multiple sclerosis. TCRdb keeps only in-frame clones here, not all; method: immunoSEQ multiplex PCR. This table holds approximately 70,000 clones, about 93% found once. The chain combines TRBV5-5 with TRBJ1-3, with a tentative D call TRBD1 (5 bases). The sequences come from peripheral blood, collected in the first trimester of pregnancy. The clonotype originates from a female donor in good health, enrolled as a control in a pregnancy study. Here the CDR3 reads CASSLIGRDSGNTIYF. Written as DNA, the CDR3 is TGTGCCAGCAGCTTGATCGGCAGGGATTCTGGAAACACCATATATTTT.